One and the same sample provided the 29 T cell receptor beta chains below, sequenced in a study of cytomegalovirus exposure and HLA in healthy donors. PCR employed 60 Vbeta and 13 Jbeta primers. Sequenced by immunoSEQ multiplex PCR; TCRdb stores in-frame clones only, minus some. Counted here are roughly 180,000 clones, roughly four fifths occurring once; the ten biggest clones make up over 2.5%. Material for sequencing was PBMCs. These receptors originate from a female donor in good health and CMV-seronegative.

The CDR3 region has the DNA TGTGCCAGCAGCCGGTCCAGACCGGGGGGCGTCAATGAGCAGTTCTTC. Amino acid sequence: CASSRSRPGGVNEQFF. V gene TRBV7-2 combines with J gene TRBJ2-1, with a weak D call TRBD2 (7 bases). The CDR3 consists of 16 residues. V was shortened by 5 bases and J by 6 bases, with 20 bases between the two germline ends. CDR1 and CDR2 from the germline V gene are SGHTA and FQGNSA.

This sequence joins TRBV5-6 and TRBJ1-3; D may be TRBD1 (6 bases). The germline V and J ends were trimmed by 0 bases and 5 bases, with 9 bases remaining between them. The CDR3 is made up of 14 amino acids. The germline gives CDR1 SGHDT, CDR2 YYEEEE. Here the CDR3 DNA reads TGTGCCAGCAGCTTGGGGACAGTTAGAAACACCATATATTTT. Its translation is CASSLGTVRNTIYF. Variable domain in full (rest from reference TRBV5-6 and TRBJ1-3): DAGVTQSPTHLIKTRGQQVTLRCSPKSGHDTVSWYQQALGQGPQFIFQYYEEEERQRGNFPDRFSGHQFPNYSSELNVNALLLGDSALYLCASSLGTVRNTIYFGEGSWLTVV.

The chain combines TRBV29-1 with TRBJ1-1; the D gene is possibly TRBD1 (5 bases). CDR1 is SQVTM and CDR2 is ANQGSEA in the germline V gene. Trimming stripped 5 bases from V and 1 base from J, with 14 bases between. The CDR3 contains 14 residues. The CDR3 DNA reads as TGCAGCGTTCGGAGGGGAAACCAGAACACTGAAGCTTTCTTT. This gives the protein CSVRRGNQNTEAFF.

The CDR3 spells CASSPSGGLLTDTQYF. In DNA, the CDR3 is TGTGCCAGCAGCCCTAGCGGGGGCCTTCTCACAGATACGCAGTATTTT. The chain employs TRBV7-8 and TRBJ2-3; 10 bases agree with TRBD2. The V and J ends lost 5 bases and 2 bases, in that order; junction bases with no gene match: 7. Per the germline V gene, CDR1 is SGHVS and CDR2 is FQNEAQ. The CDR3 consists of 16 residues.

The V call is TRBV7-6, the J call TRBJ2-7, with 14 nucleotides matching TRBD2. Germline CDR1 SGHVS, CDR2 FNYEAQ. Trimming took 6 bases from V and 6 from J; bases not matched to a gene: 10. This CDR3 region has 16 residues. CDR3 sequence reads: CASSPAGTSGRGEQYF. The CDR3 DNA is TGTGCCAGCAGTCCCGCCGGGACTAGCGGGAGAGGCGAGCAGTACTTC.

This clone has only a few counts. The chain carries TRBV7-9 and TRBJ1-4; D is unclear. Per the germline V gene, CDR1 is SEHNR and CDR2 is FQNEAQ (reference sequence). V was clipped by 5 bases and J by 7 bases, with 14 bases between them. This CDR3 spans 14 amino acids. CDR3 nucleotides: TGTGCCAGCAGCAGTCAACGGGGATCTGAAAAACTGTTTTTT. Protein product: CASSSQRGSEKLFF.

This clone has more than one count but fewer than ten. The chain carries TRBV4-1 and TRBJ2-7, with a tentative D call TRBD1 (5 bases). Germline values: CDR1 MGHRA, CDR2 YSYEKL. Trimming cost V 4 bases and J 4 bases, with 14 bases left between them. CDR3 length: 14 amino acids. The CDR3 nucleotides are TGCGCCAGCAGCCCGGATAGACAGTCGTACGAGCAGTACTTC. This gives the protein CASSPDRQSYEQYF.

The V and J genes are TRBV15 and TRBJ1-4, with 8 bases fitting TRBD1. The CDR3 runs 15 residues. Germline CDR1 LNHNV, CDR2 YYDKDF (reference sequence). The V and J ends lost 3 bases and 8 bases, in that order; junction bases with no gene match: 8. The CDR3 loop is CATSSQGAPGEKLFF. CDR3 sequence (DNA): TGTGCCACCAGCAGCCAGGGGGCCCCCGGGGAAAAACTGTTTTTT.

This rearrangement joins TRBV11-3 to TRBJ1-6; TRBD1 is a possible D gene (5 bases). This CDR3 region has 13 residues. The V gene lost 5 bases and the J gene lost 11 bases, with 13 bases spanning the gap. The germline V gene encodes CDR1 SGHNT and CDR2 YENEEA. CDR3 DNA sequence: TGTGCCAGCAGCGAGAACCCGGGGGCACCCCTCCACTTT. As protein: CASSENPGAPLHF.

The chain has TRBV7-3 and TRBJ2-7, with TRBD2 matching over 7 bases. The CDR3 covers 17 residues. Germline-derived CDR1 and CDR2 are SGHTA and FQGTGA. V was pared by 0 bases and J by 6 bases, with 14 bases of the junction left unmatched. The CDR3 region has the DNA TGTGCCAGCAGCTTAACGGGGGGTCTAGGTCGCGGGAGCGAGCAGTACTTC. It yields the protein CASSLTGGLGRGSEQYF. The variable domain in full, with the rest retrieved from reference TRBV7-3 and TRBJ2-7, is GAGVSQTPSNKVTEKGKYVELRCDPISGHTALYWYRQSLGQGPEFLIYFQGTGAADDSGLPNDRFFAVRPEGSVSTLKIQRTERGDSAVYLCASSLTGGLGRGSEQYFGPGTRLTVT.

CDR3 loop: CASSRGINYGYTF. In DNA, the CDR3 is TGTGCCAGCAGCCGCGGAATAAACTATGGCTACACCTTC. J is TRBJ1-2 and V is TRBV7-3; D is undetermined. This CDR3 comprises 13 residues. Between the trimmed V and J ends, which lost 5 bases and 2 bases, there was a span of 9 bases. Per germline, CDR1 SGHTA and CDR2 FQGTGA.

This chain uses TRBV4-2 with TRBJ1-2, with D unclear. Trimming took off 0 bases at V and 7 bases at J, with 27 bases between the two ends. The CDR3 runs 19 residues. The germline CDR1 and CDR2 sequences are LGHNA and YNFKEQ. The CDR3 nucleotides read TGTGCCAGCAGCCAAGATTGGCCGGCTCTCGAGGGCTATATAGGTGGCTACACCTTC. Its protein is CASSQDWPALEGYIGGYTF.

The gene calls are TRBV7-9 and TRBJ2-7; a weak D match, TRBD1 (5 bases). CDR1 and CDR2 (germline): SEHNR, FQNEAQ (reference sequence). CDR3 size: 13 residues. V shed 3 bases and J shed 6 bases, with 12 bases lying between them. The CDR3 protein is CASSLSREGEQYF. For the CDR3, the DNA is TGTGCCAGCAGCTTGAGCAGGGAAGGCGAGCAGTACTTC.

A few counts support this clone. This CDR3 reads CAWDRVGNQPQHF. The CDR3 nucleotides are TGTGCCTGGGACAGGGTGGGTAATCAGCCCCAGCATTTT. This chain connects TRBV30 to TRBJ1-5; 7 bases are shared with TRBD1. This CDR3 has 13 residues. V shed 5 bases and J 4 bases; nucleotides not matched to a gene: 5. Germline assignment: CDR1 GTSNPN and CDR2 SVGIG (reference sequence).

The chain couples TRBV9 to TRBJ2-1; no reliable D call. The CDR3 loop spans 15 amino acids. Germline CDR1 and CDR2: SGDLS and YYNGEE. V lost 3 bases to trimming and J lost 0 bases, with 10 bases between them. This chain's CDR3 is CASSAYPSSYNEQFF. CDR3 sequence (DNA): TGTGCCAGCAGCGCCTACCCGAGCTCCTACAATGAGCAGTTCTTC.

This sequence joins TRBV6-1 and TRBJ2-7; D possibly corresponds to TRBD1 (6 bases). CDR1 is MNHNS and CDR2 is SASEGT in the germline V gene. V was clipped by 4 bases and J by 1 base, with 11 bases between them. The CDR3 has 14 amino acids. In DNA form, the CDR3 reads TGTGCCAGCAGTGTGGGGGCGGAATCCTACGAGCAGTACTTC. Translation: CASSVGAESYEQYF.

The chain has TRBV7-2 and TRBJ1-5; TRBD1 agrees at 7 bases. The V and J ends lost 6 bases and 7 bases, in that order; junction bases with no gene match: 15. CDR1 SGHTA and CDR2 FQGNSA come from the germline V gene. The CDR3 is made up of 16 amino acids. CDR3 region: CASSPTRTGPGQPQHF. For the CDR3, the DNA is TGTGCCAGCAGTCCCACACGGACAGGCCCGGGACAGCCCCAGCATTTT.

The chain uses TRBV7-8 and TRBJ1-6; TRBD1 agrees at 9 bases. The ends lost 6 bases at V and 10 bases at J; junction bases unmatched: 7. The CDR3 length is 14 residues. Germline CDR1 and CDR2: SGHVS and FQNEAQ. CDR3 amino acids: CASRPGTGNSPLHF. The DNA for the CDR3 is TGTGCCAGCAGACCCGGGACAGGGAACTCACCCCTCCACTTT.

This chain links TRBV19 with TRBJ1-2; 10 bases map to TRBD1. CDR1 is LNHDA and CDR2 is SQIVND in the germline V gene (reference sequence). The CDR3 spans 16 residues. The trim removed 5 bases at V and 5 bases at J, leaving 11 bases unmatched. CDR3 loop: CASSFPGQGTKYGYTF. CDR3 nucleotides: TGTGCCAGTAGTTTTCCGGGACAGGGGACGAAATATGGCTACACCTTC.

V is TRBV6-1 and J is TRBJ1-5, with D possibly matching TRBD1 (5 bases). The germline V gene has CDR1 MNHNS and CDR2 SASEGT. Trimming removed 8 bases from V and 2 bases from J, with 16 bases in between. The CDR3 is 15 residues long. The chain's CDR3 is CASARGGEGNQPQHF. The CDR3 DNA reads TGTGCCAGCGCAAGGGGAGGAGAAGGCAATCAGCCCCAGCATTTT.

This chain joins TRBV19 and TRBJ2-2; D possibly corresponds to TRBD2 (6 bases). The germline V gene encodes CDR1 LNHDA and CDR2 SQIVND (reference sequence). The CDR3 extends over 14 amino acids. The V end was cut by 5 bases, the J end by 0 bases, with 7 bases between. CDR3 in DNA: TGTGCCAGTAGTCGGGGGACGAACACCGGGGAGCTGTTTTTT. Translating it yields CASSRGTNTGELFF.

CDR3 protein: CASSFDRGGTEAFF. The CDR3 region has the DNA TGTGCCAGCAGCTTTGACAGGGGCGGAACTGAAGCTTTCTTT. This chain joins TRBV6-6 and TRBJ1-1, with TRBD1 matching 8 bases. The CDR3 has 14 residues. CDR1 is MNHNY and CDR2 is SVGAGI in the germline V gene (reference sequence). With 6 bases clipped from V and 5 bases from J, the junction kept 8 bases outside the gene matches.

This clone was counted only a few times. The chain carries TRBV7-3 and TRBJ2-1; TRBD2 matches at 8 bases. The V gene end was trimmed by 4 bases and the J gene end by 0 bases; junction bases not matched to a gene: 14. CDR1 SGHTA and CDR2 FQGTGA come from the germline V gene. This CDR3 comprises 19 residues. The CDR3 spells CASSSQGAGAGSSYNEQFF. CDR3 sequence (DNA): TGTGCCAGCAGCTCCCAAGGAGCGGGAGCGGGTAGCTCCTACAATGAGCAGTTCTTC.

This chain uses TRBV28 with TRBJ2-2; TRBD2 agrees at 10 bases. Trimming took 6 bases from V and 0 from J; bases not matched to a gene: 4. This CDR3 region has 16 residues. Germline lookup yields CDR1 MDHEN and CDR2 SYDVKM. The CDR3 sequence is CASSLAGASNTGELFF. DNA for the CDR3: TGTGCCAGCAGCCTAGCGGGAGCCTCGAACACCGGGGAGCTGTTTTTT.

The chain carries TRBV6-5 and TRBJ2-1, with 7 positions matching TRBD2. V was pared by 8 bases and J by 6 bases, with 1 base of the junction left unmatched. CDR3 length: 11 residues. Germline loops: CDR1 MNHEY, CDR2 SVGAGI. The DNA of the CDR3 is TGTGCCAGCGGGGGGGTCAATGAGCAGTTCTTC. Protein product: CASGGVNEQFF.

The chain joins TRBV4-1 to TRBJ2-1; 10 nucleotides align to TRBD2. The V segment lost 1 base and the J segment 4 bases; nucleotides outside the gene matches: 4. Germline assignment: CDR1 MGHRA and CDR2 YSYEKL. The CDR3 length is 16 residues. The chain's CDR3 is CASSQGEAGGYNEQFF. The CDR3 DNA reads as TGCGCCAGCAGCCAAGGGGAAGCGGGGGGGTACAATGAGCAGTTCTTC.

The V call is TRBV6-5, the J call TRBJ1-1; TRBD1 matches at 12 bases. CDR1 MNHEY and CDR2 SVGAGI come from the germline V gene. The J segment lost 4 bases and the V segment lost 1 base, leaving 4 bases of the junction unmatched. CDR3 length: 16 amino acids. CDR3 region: CASSYFAGQGATEAFF. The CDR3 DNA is TGTGCCAGCAGTTACTTCGCGGGACAGGGGGCCACTGAAGCTTTCTTT.

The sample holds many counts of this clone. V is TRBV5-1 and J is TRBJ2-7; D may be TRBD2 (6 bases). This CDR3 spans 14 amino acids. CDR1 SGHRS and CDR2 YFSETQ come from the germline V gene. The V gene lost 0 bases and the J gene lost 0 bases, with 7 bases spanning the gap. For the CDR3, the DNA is TGCGCCAGCAGCTTGGCGGGGGACTCCTACGAGCAGTACTTC. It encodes CASSLAGDSYEQYF.

The CDR3 sequence is CASSIERWFAGRGATGELFF. CDR3 nucleotides: TGTGCCAGTAGTATTGAGAGGTGGTTCGCGGGTCGCGGGGCCACCGGGGAGCTGTTTTTT. J is TRBJ2-2 and V is TRBV19; maybe TRBD2 (6 bases). The germline CDR1 and CDR2 sequences are LNHDA and SQIVND (reference sequence). V gave up 3 bases and J gave up 4 bases, with 27 bases separating them. There are 20 residues in the CDR3.